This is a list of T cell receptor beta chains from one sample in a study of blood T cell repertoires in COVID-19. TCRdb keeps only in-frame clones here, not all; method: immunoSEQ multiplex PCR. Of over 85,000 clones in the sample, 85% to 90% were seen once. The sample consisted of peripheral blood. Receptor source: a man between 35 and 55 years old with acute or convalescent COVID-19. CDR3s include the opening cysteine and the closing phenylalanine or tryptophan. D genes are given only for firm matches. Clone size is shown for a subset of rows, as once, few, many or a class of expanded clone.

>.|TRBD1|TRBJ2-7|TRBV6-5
CASSRQGAVEQYF
TGTGCCAGCAGCCGACAGGGGGCGGTCGAGCAGTACTTC
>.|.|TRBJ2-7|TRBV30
CAWSRLGRYEQYF
TGTGCCTGGAGTCGACTAGGCCGCTACGAGCAGTACTTC
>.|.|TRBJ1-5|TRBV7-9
CASQRAGNGQPQHF
TGTGCCAGCCAGAGGGCGGGTAACGGACAGCCCCAGCATTTT
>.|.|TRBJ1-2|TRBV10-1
CATRTGSGYTF
TGCGCCACCCGGACGGGAAGTGGCTACACCTTC
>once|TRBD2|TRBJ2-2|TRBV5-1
CASSLVGLETGELFF
TGCGCCAGCAGCTTGGTGGGACTAGAGACCGGGGAGCTGTTTTTT
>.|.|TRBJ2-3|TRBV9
CASTPGATTRADTQYF
TGTGCCAGCACCCCTGGGGCGACAACACGGGCAGATACGCAGTATTTT
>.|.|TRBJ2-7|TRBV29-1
CSVEDGARVLRKQYF
TGCAGCGTTGAAGATGGAGCGCGGGTACTACGCAAGCAGTACTTC
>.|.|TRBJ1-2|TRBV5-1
CASSLTTTAYGYTF
TGCGCCAGCAGCTTGACGACAACGGCCTATGGCTACACCTTC
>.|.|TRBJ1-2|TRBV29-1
CSHEGVSYGYTF
TGCAGTCATGAAGGGGTGAGCTATGGCTACACCTTC
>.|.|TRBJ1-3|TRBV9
CASSVPKGTHSGNTIYF
TGTGCCAGCAGCGTCCCTAAGGGGACACACTCTGGAAACACCATATATTTT
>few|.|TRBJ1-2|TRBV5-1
CASSLAGGSSYGYTF
TGCGCCAGCAGCTTGGCGGGAGGCAGCTCCTATGGCTACACCTTC
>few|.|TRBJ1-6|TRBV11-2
CASRIGRGNNSPLHF
TGTGCCAGCAGAATAGGGCGGGGGAATAATTCACCCCTCCACTTT
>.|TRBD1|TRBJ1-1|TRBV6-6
CASTPGTEAFF
TGTGCCAGCACCCCCGGGACAGAGGCCTTCTTT
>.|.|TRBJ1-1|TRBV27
CASSSPMDRPHEAFF
TGTGCCAGCAGTTCTCCTATGGACAGACCACATGAAGCTTTCTTT
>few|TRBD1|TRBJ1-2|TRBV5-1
CASSFQGDRYGYTF
TGCGCCAGCAGCTTCCAGGGGGATCGCTATGGCTACACCTTC
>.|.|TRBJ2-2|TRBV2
CASSVSREASTGELFF
TGTGCCAGCAGCGTTTCGCGAGAGGCGAGCACCGGGGAGCTGTTTTTT
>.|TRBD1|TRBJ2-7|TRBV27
CASAAPRGLISYEQYF
TGTGCCAGCGCTGCTCCCAGGGGGCTTATCTCCTACGAGCAGTACTTC
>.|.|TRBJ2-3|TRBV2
CASSGRASTDTQYF
TGTGCCAGCAGTGGCAGGGCTAGCACAGATACGCAGTATTTT
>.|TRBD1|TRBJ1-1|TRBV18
CASSPRHRGNTEAFF
TGTGCCAGCTCACCACGGCACAGGGGGAACACTGAAGCTTTCTTT
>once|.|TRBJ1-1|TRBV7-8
CASSLGSRTEAFF
TGTGCCAGCAGCTTAGGGTCGAGGACTGAAGCTTTCTTT
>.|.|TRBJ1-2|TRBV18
CASSLGTIGGYTF
TGTGCCAGCTCACTGGGGACAATTGGAGGCTACACCTTC
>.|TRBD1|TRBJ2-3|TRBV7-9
CASSDTGESTDTQYF
TGTGCCAGCAGCGACACAGGGGAGAGCACAGATACGCAGTATTTT
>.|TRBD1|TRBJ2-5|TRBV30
CAWSTPTGGRQETQYF
TGTGCCTGGAGTACCCCGACAGGGGGACGGCAAGAGACCCAGTACTTC
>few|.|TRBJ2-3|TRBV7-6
CASSLASSTDTQYF
TGTGCCAGCTCTCTAGCGAGTAGCACAGATACGCAGTATTTT
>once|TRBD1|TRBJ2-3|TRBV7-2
CASTAGTGGTDTQYF
TGTGCCAGCACGGCCGGGACAGGGGGCACAGATACGCAGTATTTT
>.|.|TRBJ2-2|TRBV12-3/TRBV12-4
CASSSTWTGELFF
TGTGCCAGCAGTTCGACATGGACCGGGGAGCTGTTTTTT
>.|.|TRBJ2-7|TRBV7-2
CASSLPQNYEQYF
TGTGCCAGCAGCTTACCTCAGAACTACGAGCAGTACTTC
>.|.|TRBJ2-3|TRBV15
CATSRDRRKSSTDTQYF
TGTGCCACCAGCAGAGATCGTCGTAAATCTAGCACAGATACGCAGTATTTT
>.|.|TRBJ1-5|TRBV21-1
CASSKGGGPHEGVPQPQHF
TGTGCCAGCAGCAAGGGGGGGGGCCCCCATGAAGGTGTCCCACAGCCCCAGCATTTT
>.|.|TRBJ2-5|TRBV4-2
CASSQEAGRGFETQYF
TGTGCCAGCAGCCAAGAGGCGGGCAGGGGATTTGAGACCCAGTACTTC
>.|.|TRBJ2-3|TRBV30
CAWSAAGTYTDTQYF
TGTGCCTGGAGTGCCGCCGGGACTTACACAGATACGCAGTATTTT
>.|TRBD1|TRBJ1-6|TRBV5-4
CASSLGDRVAPLHF
TGTGCCAGCAGCTTGGGGGACAGGGTGGCACCCCTCCACTTT
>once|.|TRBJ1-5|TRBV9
CASSGQAGDQPQHF
TGTGCCAGCAGCGGGCAGGCGGGGGATCAGCCCCAGCATTTT
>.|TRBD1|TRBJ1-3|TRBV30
CAWSTKGGPGNTIYF
TGTGCCTGGAGTACAAAAGGGGGCCCTGGAAACACCATATATTTT
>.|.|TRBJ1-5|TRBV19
CASSNPGHQPQHF
TGTGCCAGTAGTAACCCAGGTCATCAGCCCCAGCATTTT
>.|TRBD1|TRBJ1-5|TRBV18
CASSPRQGLGQPQHF
TGTGCCAGCTCACCAAGACAGGGGTTGGGACAGCCCCAGCATTTT
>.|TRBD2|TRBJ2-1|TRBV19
CASSIKRLGGGYNEQFF
TGTGCCAGTAGTATAAAGAGGTTAGGCGGGGGGTACAATGAGCAGTTCTTC
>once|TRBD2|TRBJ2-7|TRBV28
CASSLPGRGEQYF
TGTGCCAGCAGTTTACCAGGGAGGGGCGAGCAGTACTTC
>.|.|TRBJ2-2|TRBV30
CAWTGSSGELFF
TGTGCCTGGACCGGTTCGTCTGGGGAGCTGTTTTTT
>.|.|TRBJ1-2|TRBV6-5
CASSRGANYGYTF
TGTGCCTCTAGCCGGGGGGCGAACTATGGCTACACCTTC
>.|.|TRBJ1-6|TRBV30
CAWSQRSDSPLHF
TGTGCCTGGAGTCAACGGTCCGATTCACCCCTCCACTTT
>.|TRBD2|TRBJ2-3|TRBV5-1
CASSPGLAGEDTQYF
TGCGCCAGCAGCCCCGGACTAGCGGGAGAAGATACGCAGTATTTT
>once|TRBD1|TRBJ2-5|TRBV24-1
CATSDGGQGRQETQYF
TGTGCCACCAGTGACGGGGGACAGGGTCGACAAGAGACCCAGTACTTC
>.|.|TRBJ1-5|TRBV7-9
CASSSVHEAQPQHF
TGTGCCAGCAGCTCGGTGCACGAGGCGCAGCCCCAGCATTTT
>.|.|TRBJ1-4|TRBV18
CASSQSGATNEKLFF
TGTGCCAGCTCACAGTCCGGTGCAACTAATGAAAAACTGTTTTTT
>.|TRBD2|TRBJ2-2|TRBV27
CASSFHGTSEIGELFF
TGTGCCAGCAGTTTTCACGGGACTAGCGAAATAGGGGAGCTGTTTTTT
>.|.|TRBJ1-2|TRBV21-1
CASSTRTGSKGGYTF
TGTGCCAGCAGCACCAGGACAGGATCTAAGGGTGGCTACACCTTC
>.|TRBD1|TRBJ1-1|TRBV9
CASSGPDRATEAFF
TGTGCCAGCAGCGGACCTGACAGGGCCACTGAAGCTTTCTTT
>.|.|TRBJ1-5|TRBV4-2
CASSQDYGVRPMAQHF
TGTGCCAGCAGCCAAGATTACGGGGTACGGCCGATGGCCCAGCATTTT
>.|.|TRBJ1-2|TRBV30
CAWSLLRGGYNYGYTF
TGTGCCTGGAGCCTCCTTAGGGGCGGCTACAACTATGGCTACACCTTC
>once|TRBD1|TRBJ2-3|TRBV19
CASSIARGRRDTQYF
TGTGCCAGTAGTATAGCCAGGGGGCGCAGAGATACGCAGTATTTT
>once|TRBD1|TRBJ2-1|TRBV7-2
CASSLAPGTAYNEQFF
TGTGCCAGCAGCTTAGCTCCCGGGACAGCTTACAATGAGCAGTTCTTC
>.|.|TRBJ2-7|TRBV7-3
CASSPYRDSYEQYF
TGTGCCAGCAGCCCCTACAGGGACTCCTACGAGCAGTACTTC
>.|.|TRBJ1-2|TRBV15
CATSRPRTVAYGYTF
TGTGCCACCAGCAGACCCCGGACAGTCGCCTATGGCTACACCTTC